This TCR beta chain is from a study of cytomegalovirus exposure and HLA in healthy donors (dated by TCRdb to the late 2010s). In terms of the full investigation: In an earlier analysis of fewer than 750 of the donors, approximately 260 Gb of sequence data and just under 120 million unique TCR beta sequences from 180 million or so T cells were reported. To study patterns of TCR occurrence, a later analysis re-analyzed previously published TCR beta repertoires from 700 or so donors and added high-resolution HLA genotyping. Donor age, sex, ethnicity and CMV serostatus were collected together with the repertoire data. The study was designed to test whether signatures of past pathogen exposure could be identified by cataloging public T cell receptors. The T cell repertoires of some 700 subjects were profiled by immunosequencing and related to cytomegalovirus serostatus. In an earlier analysis of roughly 580 of the donors, high-throughput TCR beta sequencing was used to judge whether each TCR beta V gene segment behaved as functional or pseudogenic. Rather than using new phenotypic data, the later analysis identified candidate immune exposures from TCR beta sequences and from how often those sequences occurred across donors. All discovery cohort repertoires had been generated on a single sequencing platform. In addition to the first cohort of hundreds of subjects, a separate validation cohort of 120 different subjects was used. Among some 410 genotyped donors of the cohort, an average of around 240,000 unique TCR beta nucleotide sequences was sequenced per donor, of which roughly 18% were non-productive. The number of typed donors differed by locus: about 620-640 for A, B, C, DRB1 and DQB1; 522 for DQA1; around 610 for DPA1; and about 450 for DPB1. Roughly five DR-DQ haplotypes were treated as single units for association and clustering because of strong linkage in the cohort. HLA typing included class I and class II loci at four-digit resolution. Among the roughly 410 genotyped donors, 81% belonged to the genetic ancestry cluster associated with self-reported Caucasian donors. The study combined high-throughput TCR immunosequencing, statistical association of individual TCRs with disease status, and machine learning to predict cytomegalovirus infection status. An early release covering about 600 HLA-typed donors comprised about 310 gigabases of sequencing data and 85 million or so unique TCR sequences. A later genetic analysis took genome-wide SNP genotypes for about 55% of the 666 donors and used that subset as a discovery cohort. Overall results and qualifications from the work: A later analysis found that HLA-associated TCR beta chains were more clonally expanded and had lower generation probabilities than equally common non-associated chains. Across donors, most TCR sequences were observed very rarely, whereas some public TCRs were present in many individuals. The presence/absence analyses assumed that sequencing depth was roughly uniform across donors, and that assumption may not be true. According to a later analysis, TCR association rates differed among HLA loci, with DRB1 alleles showing the most associated TCRs and HLA-C alleles showing the fewest. A later analysis associated about 17,000 TCR beta sequences with specific HLA alleles at a false discovery rate of 0.05. The classifier was reported to diagnose cytomegalovirus status with high specificity and sensitivity in both the original cohort and the validation cohort. A cluster of highly shared sequence variants was judged likely to represent a technical artifact of the sequencing pipeline. The authors suggested that the approach could potentially be extended to other disease states and immunological phenotypes. Because HLA typing was missing for some donors at each locus, association tests included only the typed subset. CMV serostatus was the only immune exposure information available for the cohort. Because counts were too low, 15 to 20 rarely observed V segments, including chromosome 9 orphons, were excluded from the earlier analysis of around 590 of the donors. Correlated functional status among segregating V segments might be attributable to linkage disequilibrium, but an unknown experimental factor could not be ruled out. A later analysis reported that several top co-occurrence clusters appeared linked to parvovirus B19, influenza, CMV and Epstein-Barr virus. Three of the identified cytomegalovirus-associated TCR beta chains were confirmed in vitro to be specific for cytomegalovirus antigens. A later genetic analysis reported fewer N-insertions in productive TCRs among donors in an Asian-associated ancestry cluster than the roughly 640-donor mean. When HLA alleles, especially DR and DQ, strongly co-occurred, attributing TCR associations to individual alleles was difficult. In a later analysis, most CMV-associated TCR beta chains were found to appear HLA-restricted, with HLA associations seemingly driven largely by CMV exposure. The 87-base-pair reads could not distinguish some IMGT-functional V segments, including TRBV6-2 and TRBV6-3, so those segments were excluded. A further reported finding was that TCR beta sequences accurately predicted the HLA-A and HLA-B alleles for most subjects in the first cohort. This cohort had only TCR beta chains sequenced, and the lack of alpha or paired-chain data limited which features could be detected. A later genetic analysis associated a missense DCLRE1C variant with V-gene and J-gene trimming of TCR beta chains, and an independent cohort replicated the association. In an earlier analysis of more than 500 of the donors, most TCR beta V segments appeared in productive rearrangements about 87% or about 30% of the time, broadly matching IMGT annotations. In the study, about 150 TCR beta chains were listed as associated with cytomegalovirus.

The CDR3, cysteine through phenylalanine, is 16 amino acids long. Here the CDR3 DNA is all that survives: 48 bases in frame from base 1. From V the trimming removes 0 bases and from J it removes 5 bases, while the gene matches leave 7 bases of the junction unaccounted for. In the germline V gene, CDR1 corresponds to MNHNS and CDR2 to SASEGT. Receptor amplification or capture employed the immunoSEQ multiplex PCR assay. For the multiplex PCR, a mixture combining 60 forward primers for TCR Vbeta segments and 13 reverse primers for TCR Jbeta segments was used. Amplification of the CDR3 region of rearranged TCR beta genes was performed with a multiplex PCR assay on genomic DNA. The Illumina HiSeq System was used to sequence the amplified TCR beta libraries as 87-base-pair reads. In the paper's pipeline: In a later analysis, tens of millions of unique TCR beta chains were counted across the approximately 620 repertoires, and about 9.9 million of these chains were shared by at least two donors. To remove PCR and sequencing errors, raw reads were error-corrected and collapsed into unique sequences using a nearest-neighbor algorithm that merged closely related sequences. Alignment of CDR3 sequences to IMGT reference sequences was used to assign V, D and J gene segments. For a sequence to be retained, at least a six-nucleotide match to both a V gene segment and a J gene segment was required. Rearrangements were called productive when the CDR3 lacked stop codons and stayed in frame with V and J; all others were non-productive. CDR3 was defined according to IMGT convention as the region running from the second conserved V-encoded cysteine to the conserved J-encoded phenylalanine. The earlier analysis of about 610 of the donors excluded sequences that lacked an unambiguous match to a single V gene segment. In an earlier analysis of about 590 of the donors, a V segment was called functional when productive rearrangements were above 56.7%, and segregating when the standard deviation between donors exceeded 5%. To diagnose cytomegalovirus status from the catalog of TCR beta chain sequences, a statistical classification framework was built. In a later analysis, V and J genes were assigned by comparing TCR nucleotide sequences against IMGT/GENE-DB human TR gene sequences. The TCRdist pipeline was used in a later analysis to assign CDR3 sequences and most-parsimonious VDJ recombination scenarios. In a later analysis, each TCR beta chain was defined by its CDR3 amino acid sequence together with its V-gene family, and reads without a unique V-gene family were excluded. In a later analysis, 500 to 700 highly shared, low-generation-probability nucleotide sequences were removed to address suspected cross-contamination and a sequencing artifact. In a later analysis, a clonal expansion index was calculated for each public chain from normalized within-repertoire ranks of inferred template counts. A later analysis computed generation probabilities with a VDJ recombination model fitted to out-of-frame rearrangements, and checked the results against IGoR. Hypergeometric tests were used in a later analysis to score TCR-TCR, TCR-HLA and TCR-CMV co-occurrence, with a repertoire-size bias correction applied to the TCR pairs. False discovery rates were estimated in a later analysis by permuting HLA or CMV assignments 20 times. A later analysis grouped co-occurring TCRs with DBSCAN, adding TCRdist sequence similarity when clustering within HLA-allele-positive subsets. Repertoires with fewer than 30,000 or more than 120,000 public chains, plus five repertoires with anomalous nucleotide sharing, were excluded from co-occurrence clustering. The table was pulled from immuneACCESS by TCRdb, which kept in-frame rearrangements only. Such tables lose some clones; where checked, under half of the loss comes from unresolved V genes, and the rest has no known cause. The DNA gave D and trimming, while V, J and clone size come from that table. In this sample the table shows around 140,000 clones, approximately 80% of which occur a single time. The ten largest clones take up approximately 4.5% of the sample.

About this clone itself: The specificity of this receptor is unknown. Per-base qualities were not stored, and no clone one base away is much larger.

In total, 500 to 700 healthy bone marrow donors made up the cohort. At the time of sampling, all cohort members were nominally healthy, though unrecorded immune exposures were likely present. The donor was CMV seropositive and belonged to the group of 250 to 300 seropositive cohort members. Every donor gave a peripheral blood sample, and the peripheral blood mononuclear cells from that sample were used for TCR beta sequencing. The Qiagen DNeasy Blood Extraction Kit was used to extract genomic DNA from the blood cell samples. The receptor was isolated from a male donor in good health and CMV-seropositive. Recombination connected TRBV6-1 to TRBJ1-5, and TRBD1 matches 7 of the central bases. Sequencing was done on a sample of PBMCs. The CDR3: CASSEAQGVRYQPQHF. The nucleotide sequence reads TGTGCCAGCAGTGAAGCCCAGGGGGTCCGATATCAGCCCCAGCATTTT.